This T cell receptor (beta chain) was sequenced in a study of T-cell memory formation after mild COVID-19. The CDR3 covers 15 residues. Trimming cost V 6 bases and J 6 bases, with 19 bases left between them. Looked up from germline, CDR1 is MNHNY and CDR2 is SVGAGI (reference sequence). TCRdb reanalysed the 5' RACE reads using MiXCR and keeps one entry per CDR3 protein. The data hold approximately 410,000 distinct CDR3 sequences, with less than 25% observed a single time. Sequenced input: PBMCs or a T cell subset sorted from them (not recorded which). The rearrangement joins TRBV6-6 to TRBJ2-3, with D possibly TRBD1 on 8 matching bases. The sequence was collected from an adult woman who had mild COVID-19 (a few samples of this study predate the infection). Cell type and time point are not known. CDR3 sequence reads: CASSLQGGVGDTQYF. The CDR3 DNA is TGTGCCAGCAGCCTACAGGGGGGGGTCGGGGATACGCAGTATTTT.